This T cell receptor beta chain was sequenced in a study of regulatory T cells in long-lasting Graves disease. The study's findings and limits: Persistent disease was associated with favored TRBV28 usage and with favored use of TRBJ1-2 and TRBJ2-5.

Libraries of TCR beta came from iRepertoire HTBI primers plus Arm-PCR of CDR3 regions. TCRdb ran MiXCR on the multiplex PCR reads and lists one entry per CDR3 protein. Among around 420,000 distinct CDR3 sequences listed, 15% to 17% were seen once. This clonotype occurred many times. The target antigen is unknown. V gave up 4 bases and J gave up 3 bases, with 13 bases separating them. The CDR3 runs to 13 residues. CDR1 and CDR2 (germline): DFQATT, SNEGSKA (reference sequence). Sample time point: newly diagnosed GD, antithyroid drugs for less than 3 months. Following extraction of RNA from PBMCs, that RNA was used to make the TCR library.

The receptor was isolated from a female donor with Graves disease. The J gene is TRBJ2-7, the V gene TRBV20-1; possibly TRBD1 for D (5 bases). The material sequenced was peripheral blood mononuclear cells (PBMCs), taken at new diagnosis, from a patient treated with antithyroid drugs. The CDR3 nucleotides are TGCAGTGCTACCTCGGACACAAGCTACGAGCAGTACTTC. This sequence encodes CSATSDTSYEQYF.